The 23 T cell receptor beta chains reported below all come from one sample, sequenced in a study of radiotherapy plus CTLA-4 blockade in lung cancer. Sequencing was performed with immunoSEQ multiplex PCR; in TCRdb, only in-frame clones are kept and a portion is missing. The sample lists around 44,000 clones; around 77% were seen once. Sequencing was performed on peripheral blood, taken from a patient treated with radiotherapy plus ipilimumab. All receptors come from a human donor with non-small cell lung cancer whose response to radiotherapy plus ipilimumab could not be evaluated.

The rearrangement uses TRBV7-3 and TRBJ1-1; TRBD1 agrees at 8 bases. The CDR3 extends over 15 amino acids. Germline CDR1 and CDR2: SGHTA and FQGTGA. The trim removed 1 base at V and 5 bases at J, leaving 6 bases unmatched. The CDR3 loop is CASSLRGQGATEAFF. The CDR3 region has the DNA TGTGCCAGCAGCTTAAGAGGTCAGGGGGCGACTGAAGCTTTCTTT.

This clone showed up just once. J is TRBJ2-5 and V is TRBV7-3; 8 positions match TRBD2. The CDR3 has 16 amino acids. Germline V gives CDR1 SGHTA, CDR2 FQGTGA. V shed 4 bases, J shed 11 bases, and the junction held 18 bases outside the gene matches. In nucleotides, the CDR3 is TGTGCCAGCAGCTCGACCCTTGCTAGCGGGCGAAGGGAGCAGTACTTC. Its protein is CASSSTLASGRREQYF.

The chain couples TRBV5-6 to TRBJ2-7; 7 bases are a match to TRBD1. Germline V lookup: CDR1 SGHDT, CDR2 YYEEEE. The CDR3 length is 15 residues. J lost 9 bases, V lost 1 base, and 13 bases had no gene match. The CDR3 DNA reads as TGTGCCAGCAGCTTGAAAGGGGGCGGCCTTGGCGGGCAGTACTTC. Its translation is CASSLKGGGLGGQYF.

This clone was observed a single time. CDR3 sequence reads: CASSISGRSDEQFF. CDR3 DNA sequence: TGCGCCAGCAGCATTAGCGGGAGAAGCGATGAGCAGTTCTTC. The chain recombines TRBV4-3 with TRBJ2-1, with 9 positions matching TRBD2. This CDR3 has 14 amino acids. V gave up 5 bases and J gave up 8 bases; unmatched junction bases: 7. The germline CDR1 and CDR2 sequences are LGHNA and YSLEER.

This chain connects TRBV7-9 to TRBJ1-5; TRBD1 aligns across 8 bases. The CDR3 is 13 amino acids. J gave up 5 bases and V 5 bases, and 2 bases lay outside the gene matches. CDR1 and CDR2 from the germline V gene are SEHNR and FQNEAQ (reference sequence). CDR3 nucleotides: TGTGCCAGCAGCACACAGGGGGATCAGCCCCAGCATTTT. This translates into CASSTQGDQPQHF.

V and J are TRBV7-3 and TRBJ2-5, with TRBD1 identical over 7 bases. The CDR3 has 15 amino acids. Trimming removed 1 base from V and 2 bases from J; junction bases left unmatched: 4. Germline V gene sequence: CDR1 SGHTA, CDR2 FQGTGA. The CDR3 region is CASSLIPGQQETQYF. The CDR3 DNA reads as TGTGCCAGCAGCTTAATCCCGGGACAGCAAGAGACCCAGTACTTC.

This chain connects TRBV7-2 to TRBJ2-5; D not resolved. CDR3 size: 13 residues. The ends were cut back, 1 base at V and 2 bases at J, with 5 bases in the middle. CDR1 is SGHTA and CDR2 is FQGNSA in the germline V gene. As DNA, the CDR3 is TGTGCCAGCAGCTTAGAACTTCAAGAGACCCAGTACTTC. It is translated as CASSLELQETQYF.

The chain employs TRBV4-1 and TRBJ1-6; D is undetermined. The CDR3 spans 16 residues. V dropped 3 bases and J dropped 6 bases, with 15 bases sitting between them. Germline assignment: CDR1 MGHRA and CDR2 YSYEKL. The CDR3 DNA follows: TGCGCCAGCAGCCAGGGTACAGCTGAGGGTAATTCACCCCTCCACTTT. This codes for CASSQGTAEGNSPLHF.

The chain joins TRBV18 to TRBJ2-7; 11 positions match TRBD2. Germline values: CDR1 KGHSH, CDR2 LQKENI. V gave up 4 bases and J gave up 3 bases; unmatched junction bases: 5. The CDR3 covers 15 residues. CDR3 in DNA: TGTGCCAGCTCACATTCTAGCGGGGGGAACTACGAGCAGTACTTC. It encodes CASSHSSGGNYEQYF.

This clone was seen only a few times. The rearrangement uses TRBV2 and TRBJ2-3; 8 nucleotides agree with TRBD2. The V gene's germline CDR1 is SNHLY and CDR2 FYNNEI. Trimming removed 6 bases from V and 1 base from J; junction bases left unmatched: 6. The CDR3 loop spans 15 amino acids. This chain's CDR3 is CASRQSGGGTDTQYF. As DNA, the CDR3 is TGTGCCAGCAGGCAAAGCGGGGGCGGCACAGATACGCAGTATTTT.

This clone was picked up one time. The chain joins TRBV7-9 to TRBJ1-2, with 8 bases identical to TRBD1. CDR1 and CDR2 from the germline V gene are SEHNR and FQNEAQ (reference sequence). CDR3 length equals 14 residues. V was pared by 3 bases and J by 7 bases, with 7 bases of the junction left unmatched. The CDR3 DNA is TGTGCCAGCAGCTTCTTGGACAGGGCGAGTGGCTACACCTTC. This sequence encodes CASSFLDRASGYTF.

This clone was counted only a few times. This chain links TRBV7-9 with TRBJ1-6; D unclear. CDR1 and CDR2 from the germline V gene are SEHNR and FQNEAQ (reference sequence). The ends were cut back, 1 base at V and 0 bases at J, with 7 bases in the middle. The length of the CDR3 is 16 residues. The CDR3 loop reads CASSLVRYSYNSPLHF. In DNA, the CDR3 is TGTGCCAGCAGCTTAGTACGGTACTCCTATAATTCACCCCTCCACTTT.

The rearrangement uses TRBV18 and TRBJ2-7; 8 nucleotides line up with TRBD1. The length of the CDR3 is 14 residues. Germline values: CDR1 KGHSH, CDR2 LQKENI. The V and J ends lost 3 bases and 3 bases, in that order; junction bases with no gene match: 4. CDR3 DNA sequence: TGTGCCAGCTCACCCGGGACAGGTTTCTACGAGCAGTACTTC. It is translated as CASSPGTGFYEQYF.

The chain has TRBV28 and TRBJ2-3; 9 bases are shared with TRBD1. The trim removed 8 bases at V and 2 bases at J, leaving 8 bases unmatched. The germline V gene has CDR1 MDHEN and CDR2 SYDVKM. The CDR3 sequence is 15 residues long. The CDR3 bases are TGTGCCAGCGGATCTGGGACAGGGCCCACAGATACGCAGTATTTT. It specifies CASGSGTGPTDTQYF.

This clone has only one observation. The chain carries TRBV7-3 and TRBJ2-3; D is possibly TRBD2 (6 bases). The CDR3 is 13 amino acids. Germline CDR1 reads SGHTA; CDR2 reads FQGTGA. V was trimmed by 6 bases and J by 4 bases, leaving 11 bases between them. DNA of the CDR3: TGTGCCAGCAGTCGGGACTTTTCAGATACGCAGTATTTT. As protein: CASSRDFSDTQYF.

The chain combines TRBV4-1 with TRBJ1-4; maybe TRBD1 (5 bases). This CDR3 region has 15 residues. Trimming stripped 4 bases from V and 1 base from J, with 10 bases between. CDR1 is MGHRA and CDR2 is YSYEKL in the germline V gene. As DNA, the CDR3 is TGCGCCAGCAGCCTTCTGGGGGGAACTAATGAAAAACTGTTTTTT. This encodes CASSLLGGTNEKLFF.

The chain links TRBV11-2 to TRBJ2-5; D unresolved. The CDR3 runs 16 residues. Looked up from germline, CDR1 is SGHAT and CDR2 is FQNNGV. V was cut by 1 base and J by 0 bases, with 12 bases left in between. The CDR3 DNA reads TGTGCCAGCAGCTTAGTGGGCCTGACGTACCAAGAGACCCAGTACTTC. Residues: CASSLVGLTYQETQYF.

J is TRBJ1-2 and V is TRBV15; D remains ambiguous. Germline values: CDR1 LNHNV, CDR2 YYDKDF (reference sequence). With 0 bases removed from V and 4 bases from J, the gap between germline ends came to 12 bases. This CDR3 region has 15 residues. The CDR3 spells CATSRDFSALYGYTF. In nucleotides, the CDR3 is TGTGCCACCAGCAGAGATTTCAGCGCACTCTATGGCTACACCTTC.

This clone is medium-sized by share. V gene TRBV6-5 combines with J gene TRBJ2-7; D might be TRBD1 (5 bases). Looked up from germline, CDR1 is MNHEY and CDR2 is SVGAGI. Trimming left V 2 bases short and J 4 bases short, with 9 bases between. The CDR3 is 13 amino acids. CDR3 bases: TGTGCCAGCAGTTACGCCCAGGGTTACGAGCAGTACTTC. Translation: CASSYAQGYEQYF.

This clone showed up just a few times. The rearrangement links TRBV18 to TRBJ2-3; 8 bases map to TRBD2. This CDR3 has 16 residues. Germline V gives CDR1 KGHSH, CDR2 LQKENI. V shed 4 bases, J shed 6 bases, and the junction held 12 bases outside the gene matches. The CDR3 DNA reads TGTGCCAGCTCACGAGGGACTAGTGGGACGGGCGATACGCAGTATTTT. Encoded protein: CASSRGTSGTGDTQYF.

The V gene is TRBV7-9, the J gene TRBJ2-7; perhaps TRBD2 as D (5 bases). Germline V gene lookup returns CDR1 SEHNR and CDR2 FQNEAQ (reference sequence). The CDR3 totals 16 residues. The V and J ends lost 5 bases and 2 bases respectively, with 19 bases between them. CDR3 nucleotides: TGTGCCAGCAGCCCTAACCTTCGGACTGAACCCTACGAGCAGTACTTC. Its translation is CASSPNLRTEPYEQYF. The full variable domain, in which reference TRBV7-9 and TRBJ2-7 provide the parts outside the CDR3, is DTGVSQNPRHKITKRGQNVTFRCDPISEHNRLYWYRQTLGQGPEFLTYFQNEAQLEKSRLLSDRFSAERPKGSFSTLEIQRTEQGDSAMYLCASSPNLRTEPYEQYFGPGTRLTVT.

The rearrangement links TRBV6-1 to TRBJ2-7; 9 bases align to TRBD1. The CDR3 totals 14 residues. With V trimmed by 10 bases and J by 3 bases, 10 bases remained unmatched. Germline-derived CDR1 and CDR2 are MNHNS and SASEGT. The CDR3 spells CATASGTGNYEQYF. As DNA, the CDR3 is TGTGCCACTGCCTCCGGGACAGGGAACTACGAGCAGTACTTC.

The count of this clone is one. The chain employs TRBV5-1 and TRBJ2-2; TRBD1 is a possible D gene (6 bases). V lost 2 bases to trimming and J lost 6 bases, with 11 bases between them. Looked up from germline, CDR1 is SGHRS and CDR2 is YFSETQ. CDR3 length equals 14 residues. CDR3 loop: CASSFYRAAGELFF. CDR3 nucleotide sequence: TGCGCCAGCAGCTTTTACAGGGCGGCCGGGGAGCTGTTTTTT.